The clone carrying this T cell receptor (beta chain) was seen a few times. The sample belongs to a study of CD8 T cells in ankylosing spondylitis. Trimming took off 3 bases at V and 8 bases at J, with 24 bases between the two ends. Germline CDR1 is SGDLS and CDR2 is YYNGEE. The CDR3 sequence is 17 residues long. Each CDR3 protein is one row after TCRdb ran MiXCR on the 5' RACE reads. The data show over 30,000 distinct CDR3 sequences, more than 15% seen once. The sequenced sample consisted of blood. The clonotype originates from a male donor with ankylosing spondylitis or in good health (not recorded which). V usage is TRBV9 and J usage is TRBJ2-1; perhaps TRBD2 as D (6 bases). CDR3 coding DNA: TGTGCCAGCAGCGGTACTCCGACGGGAGAAATAAGCTATGAGCAGTTCTTC. It translates to CASSGTPTGEISYEQFF.